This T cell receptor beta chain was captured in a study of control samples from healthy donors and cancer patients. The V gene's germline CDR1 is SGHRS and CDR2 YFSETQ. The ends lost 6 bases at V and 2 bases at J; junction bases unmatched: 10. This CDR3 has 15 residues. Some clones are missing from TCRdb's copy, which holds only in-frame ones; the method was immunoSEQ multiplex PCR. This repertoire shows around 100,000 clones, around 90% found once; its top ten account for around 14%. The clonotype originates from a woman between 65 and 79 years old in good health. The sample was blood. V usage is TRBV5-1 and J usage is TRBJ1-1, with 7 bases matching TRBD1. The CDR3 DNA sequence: TGCGCCAGCACCCCAGGGGGGGAATTTAACACTGAAGCTTTCTTT. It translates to CASTPGGEFNTEAFF.